The table lists the clone carrying this T cell receptor beta chain with a few counts. The record originates from a study of T cell repertoires in cytomegalovirus infection. The CDR3 length is 13 residues. In germline, CDR1 is DFQATT, CDR2 SNEGSKA (reference sequence). V was cut by 6 bases and J by 4 bases, with 15 bases left in between. TCRdb processed the reads anew with MiXCR; each CDR3 protein has one entry. Seen here are about 260,000 distinct CDR3 sequences, roughly an eighth observed once, and the top ten hold about 8.7%. The rearrangement joins TRBV20-1 to TRBJ1-2; TRBD1 is a possible D gene (6 bases). The TCR comes from a human donor in good health (CMV status not recorded). Some clones in this sample may be carry-over from other donors' samples. Sequenced: PBMCs. CDR3 DNA sequence: TGCAGTGCGACTGTCGACAGGACCTATGGCTACACCTTC. Its translation is CSATVDRTYGYTF.